The 23 T cell receptor beta chains listed next were all sequenced from one sample in a study of PD-1 blockade in classical Hodgkin lymphoma. Time point in this sample: cycle 4 day 1 (C4D1), after 6 weeks of nivolumab. Every patient experienced relapse after autologous stem cell transplantation, and brentuximab vedotin exposure varied. The data were produced by immunoSEQ multiplex PCR, yet TCRdb's version contains in-frame clones alone and is incomplete. Of about 8,500 clones in the sample, 87% were seen once. The sample was peripheral blood mononuclear cells (PBMCs), taken before the fourth cycle of nivolumab. The receptors were sampled from a human donor with classical Hodgkin lymphoma.

The CDR3 bases are TGCAGCGCCCGACAGGGGCCATCTAACGAGCAGTACTTC. This codes for CSARQGPSNEQYF. The chain links TRBV29-1 to TRBJ2-7; 8 nucleotides line up with TRBD1. The germline V gene encodes CDR1 SQVTM and CDR2 ANQGSEA. This CDR3 is built from 13 residues. V was pared by 7 bases and J by 5 bases, with 10 bases of the junction left unmatched.

CDR3 sequence reads: CASSFTGGYNEQFF. The CDR3 nucleotides read TGTGCCAGCAGCTTTACGGGGGGATACAATGAGCAGTTCTTC. The genes are TRBV5-6 and TRBJ2-1; 7 nucleotides match TRBD2. The CDR3 sequence is 14 residues long. CDR1 is SGHDT and CDR2 is YYEEEE in the germline V gene. V dropped 2 bases and J dropped 4; count of bases not matched to a gene: 3. The variable domain in full, completed from reference TRBV5-6 and TRBJ2-1, reads DAGVTQSPTHLIKTRGQQVTLRCSPKSGHDTVSWYQQALGQGPQFIFQYYEEEERQRGNFPDRFSGHQFPNYSSELNVNALLLGDSALYLCASSFTGGYNEQFFGPGTRLTVL.

This chain links TRBV4-3 with TRBJ2-7, with D tentatively TRBD1 or TRBD2 (5 bases each). The CDR3 is 15 residues long. Germline values: CDR1 LGHNA, CDR2 YSLEER. V lost 3 bases and J lost 2, with 14 bases in between. The CDR3 sequence is CASSQYSRGAYEQYF. CDR3 bases: TGCGCCAGCAGCCAGTACAGCCGAGGGGCCTACGAGCAGTACTTC.

The chain employs TRBV5-4 and TRBJ2-1; D is perhaps TRBD1 (5 bases). CDR1 and CDR2 from the germline V gene are SGHNT and YYREEE (reference sequence). There are 15 residues in the CDR3. V lost 4 bases, J lost 2 bases, and 13 bases lay in between. The CDR3 is CASSLGQAAYNEQFF. As DNA, the CDR3 is TGTGCCAGCAGCCTGGGGCAGGCGGCCTACAATGAGCAGTTCTTC.

Only one count was recorded for this clone. The CDR3 bases are TGTGCCAGCAGCTTATCCACTCAGACTTGGACAGCTTGGACTGAAGCTTTCTTT. Translation: CASSLSTQTWTAWTEAFF. The chain employs TRBV7-2 and TRBJ1-1; D is perhaps TRBD1 (6 bases). V was clipped by 2 bases and J by 5 bases, with 24 bases between them. The CDR3 is made up of 18 amino acids. The germline V gene has CDR1 SGHTA and CDR2 FQGNSA. Full variable domain (missing parts from reference TRBV7-2 and TRBJ1-1): GAGVSQSPSNKVTEKGKDVELRCDPISGHTALYWYRQSLGQGLEFLIYFQGNSAPDKSGLPSDRFSAERTGGSVSTLTIQRTQQEDSAVYLCASSLSTQTWTAWTEAFFGQGTRLTVV.

The chain uses TRBV27 and TRBJ2-3; no definite D call. The CDR3 length is 13 residues. The ends were cut back, 9 bases at V and 2 bases at J, with 12 bases in the middle. In germline, CDR1 is MNHEY, CDR2 SMNVEV (reference sequence). CDR3 nucleotide sequence: TGTGCCAGTAACCACGGGCCCACAGATACGCAGTATTTT. Its translation is CASNHGPTDTQYF.

The chain couples TRBV28 to TRBJ1-5; D may be TRBD1 (5 bases). The CDR3 runs to 14 residues. The germline gives CDR1 MDHEN, CDR2 SYDVKM. The V gene lost 5 bases and the J gene lost 3 bases, with 11 bases spanning the gap. In nucleotides, the CDR3 is TGTGCCAGCAGTCCTCGACAGCCCAATCAGCCCCAGCATTTT. Translating gives CASSPRQPNQPQHF.

This sequence joins TRBV5-1 and TRBJ2-7, with a weak D call TRBD2 (6 bases). Germline CDR1 is SGHRS and CDR2 is YFSETQ. The V gene lost 3 bases and the J gene lost 3 bases, with 13 bases spanning the gap. The CDR3 has 14 residues. The CDR3 sequence is CASSYDGRLYEQYF. The CDR3 coding sequence is TGCGCCAGCAGCTATGACGGGAGACTCTACGAGCAGTACTTC.

The chain has TRBV9 and TRBJ2-3; D not resolved. Germline values: CDR1 SGDLS, CDR2 YYNGEE. V lost 0 bases and J 5 bases, leaving 7 bases between the germline ends. This CDR3 region has 13 residues. CDR3: CASSVGGEDTQYF. The CDR3 DNA sequence: TGTGCCAGCAGCGTAGGAGGAGAAGATACGCAGTATTTT.

The CDR3 here is CASSLGQVKKLFF. The CDR3 bases are TGTGCCAGCAGCTTAGGACAGGTTAAAAAACTGTTTTTT. The rearrangement joins TRBV11-2 to TRBJ1-4; the D gene is possibly TRBD1 (6 bases). The CDR3 runs 13 residues. Germline V CDR1 and CDR2: SGHAT, FQNNGV. The V gene lost 1 base and the J gene lost 9 bases, with 9 bases spanning the gap.

The chain couples TRBV7-6 to TRBJ1-5, with D unclear. The CDR3 has 19 amino acids. Germline loops: CDR1 SGHVS, CDR2 FNYEAQ. The V end lost 1 base, the J end lost 3 bases, and 22 bases lay between the germline ends. The CDR3 here is CASSLDPNTLLTSNQPQHF. CDR3 nucleotides: TGTGCCAGCAGCTTAGATCCGAACACTTTGCTGACATCCAATCAGCCCCAGCATTTT.

V is TRBV7-6 and J is TRBJ1-2; TRBD1 matches at 8 bases. The J segment lost 2 bases and the V segment lost 5 bases, leaving 4 bases of the junction unmatched. Germline V lookup: CDR1 SGHVS, CDR2 FNYEAQ. The CDR3 runs to 14 residues. CDR3 bases: TGTGCCAGCAGCCCGAGGACAGGGAACTATGGCTACACCTTC. Translation gives CASSPRTGNYGYTF.

The V gene is TRBV4-1, the J gene TRBJ1-1; perhaps TRBD1 as D (5 bases). The CDR3 length is 19 residues. CDR1 MGHRA and CDR2 YSYEKL come from the germline V gene. Between the trimmed V and J ends, which lost 3 bases and 0 bases, there was a span of 23 bases. The CDR3 sequence is CASSQDTSRSGGVNTEAFF. CDR3 DNA sequence: TGCGCCAGCAGCCAGGACACCTCCCGATCGGGGGGGGTGAACACTGAAGCTTTCTTT.

This clone turned up a few times. The CDR3 protein is CASRTGMNTEAFF. The CDR3 bases are TGTGCCAGCAGAACAGGGATGAACACTGAAGCTTTCTTT. The V gene is TRBV6-1, the J gene TRBJ1-1; weak D call: TRBD1 (6 bases). CDR3 size: 13 residues. V was trimmed by 6 bases and J by 0 bases, leaving 8 bases between them. Germline assignment: CDR1 MNHNS and CDR2 SASEGT.

The gene calls are TRBV7-8 and TRBJ2-1; D is unresolved. In germline, CDR1 is SGHVS, CDR2 FQNEAQ. Trimming removed 2 bases at V and 0 bases at J, with 11 bases between. The length of the CDR3 is 16 residues. For the CDR3, the DNA is TGTGCCAGCAGCTTAATTTCGGCTGGCTCCTACAATGAGCAGTTCTTC. This sequence encodes CASSLISAGSYNEQFF.

This clone is labeled as medium-sized. The V and J genes are TRBV27 and TRBJ1-5; D unresolved. Germline V gene lookup returns CDR1 MNHEY and CDR2 SMNVEV (reference sequence). The CDR3 totals 15 residues. Trimming pared 4 bases from V and 7 bases from J, leaving 17 bases between. The CDR3 bases are TGTGCCAGCAGTTCCCACGCGCCCCTGGGCCAGCCCCAGCATTTT. Amino acids: CASSSHAPLGQPQHF.

This chain uses TRBV1 with TRBJ2-1; no check of the table's D call, TRBD2, against the DNA was made. TRBV1 is described as a pseudogene. CDR3 length: 15 amino acids. The CDR3 here is CTSSQDPGSYNEQFF. The CDR3 bases are TGCACCAGCAGCCAAGACCCGGGCTCCTACAATGAGCAGTTCTTC.

Note on this clone: Sequence at one end of the junction differs from germline and may be a read error. The chain recombines TRBV7-6 with TRBJ2-5; a possible D gene is TRBD2 (5 bases). Germline lookup yields CDR1 SGHVS and CDR2 FNYEAQ. This CDR3 spans 16 amino acids. This CDR3 is CASNLRDLVGDETQYF. The CDR3 region has the DNA TGTGCCAGCAACTTAAGGGATCTGGTGGGAGACGAGACCCAGTACTTC.

This clone has only a few counts. The rearrangement joins TRBV30 to TRBJ1-2; TRBD1 is a possible D gene (5 bases). With 2 bases removed from V and 0 bases from J, the gap between germline ends came to 10 bases. Germline V gene lookup returns CDR1 GTSNPN and CDR2 SVGIG (reference sequence). The CDR3 contains 14 residues. The CDR3 region has the DNA TGTGCCTGGAGTAGGACATTCTCTAACTATGGCTACACCTTC. Amino acid sequence: CAWSRTFSNYGYTF.

This sequence joins TRBV28 and TRBJ1-1; D gene unclear. V was shortened by 10 bases and J by 4 bases, with 13 bases between the two germline ends. The germline V gene encodes CDR1 MDHEN and CDR2 SYDVKM. The CDR3 consists of 12 residues. CDR3 in DNA: TGTGCCACAAGACGGAGGAGCACTGAAGCTTTCTTT. Translating gives CATRRRSTEAFF.

The chain links TRBV25-1 to TRBJ2-7; 8 nucleotides agree with TRBD1. The V gene end was trimmed by 3 bases and the J gene end by 0 bases; junction bases not matched to a gene: 1. CDR1 MGHDK and CDR2 SYGVNS come from the germline V gene. This CDR3 has 14 amino acids. This chain's CDR3 is CASSDTGGSYEQYF. DNA for the CDR3: TGTGCCAGCAGTGACACAGGGGGCTCCTACGAGCAGTACTTC.

The CDR3 region has the DNA TGCGCCAGCAGCCCGGGGGCGCGTACCGGGGAGCTGTTTTTT. Protein product: CASSPGARTGELFF. The genes are TRBV4-3 and TRBJ2-2; D might be TRBD1 or TRBD2, each matching 6 bases. The V gene's germline CDR1 is LGHNA and CDR2 YSLEER. The CDR3 length is 14 residues. The V end was cut by 4 bases, the J end by 5 bases, with 11 bases between.

The chain carries TRBV6-5 and TRBJ2-4; D is unclear. The CDR3 covers 14 residues. The V end was cut by 4 bases, the J end by 8 bases, with 15 bases between. CDR1 is MNHEY, CDR2 SVGAGI, per germline. For the CDR3, the DNA is TGTGCCAGCAGTTCCTCCTCAACATGGTACATTCAGTACTTC. Amino acid sequence: CASSSSSTWYIQYF.